These 17 T cell receptor beta chains were sequenced from one sample in a study of regulatory T cells in long-lasting Graves disease. Construction of the TCR beta libraries employed iRepertoire HTBI primers in conjunction with Arm-PCR of CDR3 regions. TCRdb called the multiplex PCR reads again in MiXCR, with one record for every CDR3 protein. The top ten clones hold approximately 20% of a sample with roughly 220,000 distinct CDR3 sequences, 15% to 20% of them seen once. Time point described: newly diagnosed GD, antithyroid drugs for less than 3 months. Construction of the TCR library relied on RNA isolated from PBMCs. Here the sequenced sample was peripheral blood mononuclear cells (PBMCs), taken at new diagnosis, from a patient treated with antithyroid drugs. The receptors shown here come from a female donor with Graves disease.

This clonotype was counted at least ten times. The gene calls are TRBV4-2 and TRBJ2-5, with TRBD2 matching over 8 bases. The germline CDR1 and CDR2 sequences are LGHNA and YNFKEQ. Trimming at V came to 3 bases and at J to 4 bases, leaving 7 bases not matched to a gene. CDR3 length equals 15 residues. CDR3 residues: CASSHGTRTLETQYF. For the CDR3, the DNA is TGTGCCAGCAGCCACGGGACTAGAACGTTAGAGACCCAGTACTTC.

This clonotype was counted many times. V usage is TRBV3-1 and J usage is TRBJ1-1, with a tentative D call TRBD1 (5 bases). Trimming cost V 3 bases and J 3 bases, with 11 bases left between them. The germline gives CDR1 LGHDT, CDR2 YNNKEL (reference sequence). This CDR3 contains 14 residues. This CDR3 is CASSHLGGDTEAFF. Here the CDR3 DNA reads TGTGCCAGCAGCCATCTGGGAGGGGACACTGAAGCTTTCTTT.

The table lists this clonotype with many counts. V gene TRBV3-1 combines with J gene TRBJ1-1, with TRBD1 identical over 9 bases. This CDR3 spans 14 amino acids. V shed 3 bases, J shed 4 bases, and the junction held 3 bases outside the gene matches. Germline V gives CDR1 LGHDT, CDR2 YNNKEL (reference sequence). The chain's CDR3 is CASSHRQGGTEAFF. CDR3 sequence (DNA): TGTGCCAGCAGCCATAGACAGGGGGGCACTGAAGCTTTCTTT.

Ten or more counts support this clonotype. The rearrangement uses TRBV20-1 and TRBJ2-1, with TRBD2 identical over 9 bases. The CDR3 runs to 15 residues. V was clipped by 1 base and J by 2 bases; unmatched bases: 3. Per germline, CDR1 DFQATT and CDR2 SNEGSKA (reference sequence). The CDR3: CSARGGGRAYNEQFF. The CDR3 nucleotides are TGCAGTGCTAGAGGGGGCGGGAGGGCCTACAATGAGCAGTTCTTC.

With respect to this clonotype: This may come from a read error, since a much larger clone is one base off. The chain joins TRBV6-2 or TRBV6-3 to TRBJ2-1; tentative D call: TRBD2 (5 bases). Germline assignment: CDR1 MNHEY and CDR2 SVGEGT. The CDR3 is 14 amino acids. Deletions cut 5 bases from V and 9 bases from J, with 17 bases between. The CDR3 sequence is CASSTTNFGAEQFF. The CDR3 DNA reads TGTGCCAGCAGTACGACTAATTTCGGCGCTGAGCAGTTCTTC.

The table lists this clonotype with many counts. The V and J genes are TRBV11-2 and TRBJ2-3; unclear D gene. V was pared by 0 bases and J by 3 bases, with 4 bases between. Germline lookup yields CDR1 SGHAT and CDR2 FQNNGV. The CDR3 has 13 amino acids. The CDR3 DNA sequence: TGTGCCAGCAGCTTAGATCAAACAGATACGCAGTATTTT. The encoded protein is CASSLDQTDTQYF. The whole variable domain, filled in from reference TRBV11-2 and TRBJ2-3, reads EAGVAQSPRYKIIEKRQSVAFWCNPISGHATLYWYQQILGQGPKLLIQFQNNGVVDDSQLPKDRFSAERLKGVDSTLKIQPAKLEDSAVYLCASSLDQTDTQYFGPGTRLTVL.

This clonotype came up many times. This rearrangement joins TRBV20-1 to TRBJ1-4, with 9 bases lining up with TRBD1. Germline V gives CDR1 DFQATT, CDR2 SNEGSKA (reference sequence). The length of the CDR3 is 16 residues. V lost 1 base, J lost 3 bases, and 6 bases stayed unmatched. CDR3: CSARGGTGLANEKLFF. The CDR3 coding sequence is TGCAGTGCTAGAGGTGGGACAGGGTTGGCTAATGAAAAACTGTTTTTT.

The gene calls are TRBV7-9 and TRBJ1-5; a possible D gene is TRBD1 (5 bases). The germline V gene has CDR1 SEHNR and CDR2 FQNEAQ (reference sequence). V was trimmed by 5 bases and J by 3 bases, leaving 20 bases between them. The CDR3 has 17 residues. This CDR3 is CASSPGGGNNNNQPQHF. The CDR3 region has the DNA TGTGCCAGCAGCCCCGGGGGGGGGAACAATAACAATCAGCCCCAGCATTTT.

There are many counts of this clonotype. This rearrangement joins TRBV2 to TRBJ2-7; no clear D gene. The V gene lost 7 bases and the J gene lost 6 bases, with 19 bases spanning the gap. Germline V gene lookup returns CDR1 SNHLY and CDR2 FYNNEI. This CDR3 comprises 14 residues. In nucleotides, the CDR3 is TGTGCCAGCAATAATAGAGGCGTTTTCGGCGAGCAGTACTTC. Its translation is CASNNRGVFGEQYF.

This clonotype has just a few counts. A far larger clone is only one base removed, so a read error is likely. The rearrangement uses TRBV12-3 or TRBV12-4 and TRBJ1-1; D possibly corresponds to TRBD1 (5 bases). V dropped 5 bases and J dropped 7 bases, with 8 bases sitting between them. The length of the CDR3 is 11 residues. This chain's CDR3 is CASSRDDEAFF. CDR3 DNA sequence: TGTGCCAGCAGTCGGGACGATGAAGCTTTCTTT.

Ten or more counts support this clonotype. This chain connects TRBV27 to TRBJ1-1; D not resolved. The germline V and J ends were trimmed by 3 bases and 2 bases, with 7 bases remaining between them. The CDR3 is made up of 13 amino acids. Germline loops: CDR1 MNHEY, CDR2 SMNVEV (reference sequence). The CDR3 loop is CASSFTLNTEAFF. The CDR3 coding sequence is TGTGCCAGCAGTTTCACATTAAACACTGAAGCTTTCTTT.

In this sample, this clonotype turned up many times. The J gene is TRBJ1-1, the V gene TRBV28; the D is unclear. Trimming stripped 6 bases from V and 7 bases from J, with 12 bases between. The CDR3 has 12 amino acids. Germline CDR1 is MDHEN and CDR2 is SYDVKM. Written as DNA, the CDR3 is TGTGCCAGCAGCTCCCTTGACCTTGAAGCTTTCTTT. It yields the protein CASSSLDLEAFF.

This clonotype occurred many times. CDR3 sequence: CASSPRTSDLGELFF. CDR3 in DNA: TGTGCCAGCAGCCCCAGGACTAGCGATCTCGGGGAGCTGTTTTTT. The chain combines TRBV3-1 with TRBJ2-2; 9 nucleotides match TRBD2. J was trimmed by 7 bases and V by 4 bases; bases with no gene match: 7. The CDR3 is made up of 15 amino acids. CDR1 LGHDT and CDR2 YNNKEL come from the germline V gene (reference sequence).

This clonotype was recorded many times. The chain's CDR3 is CASSSAGGGKKAFF. Here the CDR3 DNA reads TGTGCCAGCAGCTCAGCGGGAGGGGGCAAGAAAGCTTTCTTT. The V and J genes are TRBV12-3 or TRBV12-4 and TRBJ1-1, with 7 bases matching TRBD1. This CDR3 comprises 14 residues. The ends lost 6 bases at V and 9 bases at J; junction bases unmatched: 13.

In this sample, this clonotype turned up many times. J is TRBJ1-2 and V is TRBV29-1; possible D gene TRBD1, 5 bases. V lost 6 bases and J lost 8, with 13 bases in between. The CDR3 totals 11 residues. The V gene's germline CDR1 is SQVTM and CDR2 ANQGSEA. The CDR3 region is CSVVRGEGYTF. As DNA, the CDR3 is TGCAGCGTAGTGAGGGGAGAAGGCTACACCTTC. The full variable domain, completed using reference TRBV29-1 and TRBJ1-2, is SAVISQKPSRDICQRGTSLTIQCQVDSQVTMMFWYRQQPGQSLTLIATANQGSEATYESGFVIDKFPISRPNLTFSTLTVSNMSPEDSSIYLCSVVRGEGYTFGSGTRLTVV.

This clonotype was picked up one time. The rearrangement links TRBV19 to TRBJ1-1; tentative D call: TRBD1 (5 bases). Germline-derived CDR1 and CDR2 are LNHDA and SQIVND (reference sequence). The length of the CDR3 is 12 residues. Trimming cost V 8 bases and J 1 base, with 8 bases left between them. The CDR3 sequence is CASQQENTEAFF. The CDR3 DNA reads as TGTGCCAGTCAACAGGAGAACACTGAAGCTTTCTTT.

In its sample, this clonotype was seen a few times. V gene TRBV11-2 combines with J gene TRBJ1-3; TRBD1 agrees at 8 bases. V was pared by 5 bases and J by 0 bases, with 3 bases of the junction left unmatched. The length of the CDR3 is 15 residues. CDR1 is SGHAT, CDR2 FQNNGV, per germline. CDR3 sequence reads: CASSDTGGSGNTIYF. The CDR3 DNA sequence: TGTGCCAGCAGCGACACAGGGGGCTCTGGAAACACCATATATTTT.